The clone carrying this T cell receptor (beta chain) was observed a single time. Its antigen is not known. These data belong to a study of neurological immune-mediated disorders. Whole-study findings and limits: Among expanded clones, no CDR3 amino acid sequences were shared across subjects, a pattern suggesting private repertoires in all groups.

Each TCR transcript was tagged with a 10-nucleotide random UMI during 5'RACE. Sequencing of 15-18 subjects in each run yielded over 180 million TCR-beta sequences. MiXCR, run by TCRdb on the 5' RACE reads, gives a single entry per CDR3 protein. Of some 37,000 distinct CDR3 sequences detected, 13% to 15% appear once; the ten largest clones hold 25% to 30%. Unsorted libraries were prepared from 2 million PBMCs that had been stored at -80 C. Trimming took off 5 bases at V and 3 bases at J, with 13 bases between the two ends. The CDR3 extends over 14 amino acids. Germline loops: CDR1 SEHNR, CDR2 FQNEAQ (reference sequence).

Sequencing was done on a sample of PBMCs. The chain is built from TRBV7-9 and TRBJ1-1; TRBD1 might be the D (5 bases). The TCR originated in a woman aged 45-65 years with HTLV-1-associated myelopathy (HAM/TSP). The CDR3 DNA reads TGTGCCAGCAGCCCGGGCCGGGGGTACACTGAAGCTTTCTTT. Protein sequence: CASSPGRGYTEAFF.